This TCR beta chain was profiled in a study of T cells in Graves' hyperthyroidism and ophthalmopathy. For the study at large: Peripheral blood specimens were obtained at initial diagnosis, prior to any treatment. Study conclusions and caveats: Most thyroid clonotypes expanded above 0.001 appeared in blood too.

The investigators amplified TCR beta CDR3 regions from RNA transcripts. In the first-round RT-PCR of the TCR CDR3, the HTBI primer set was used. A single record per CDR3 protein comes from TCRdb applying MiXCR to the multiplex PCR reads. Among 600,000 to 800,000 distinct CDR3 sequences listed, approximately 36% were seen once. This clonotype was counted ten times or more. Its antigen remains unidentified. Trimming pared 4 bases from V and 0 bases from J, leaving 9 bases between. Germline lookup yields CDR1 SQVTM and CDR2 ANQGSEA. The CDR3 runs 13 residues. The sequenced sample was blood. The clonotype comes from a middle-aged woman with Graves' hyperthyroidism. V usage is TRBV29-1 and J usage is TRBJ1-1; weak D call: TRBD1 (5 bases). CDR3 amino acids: CSVVRQMNTEAFF. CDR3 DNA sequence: TGCAGCGTTGTGAGACAGATGAACACTGAAGCTTTCTTT.